One and the same sample provided the 32 T cell receptor beta chains below, sequenced in a study of shared clonotypes between healthy human individuals. TCRdb's table, derived via immunoSEQ multiplex PCR, lists solely in-frame clones and lacks some. The repertoire holds 2 million to 3 million clones, with approximately 93% as singletons. The sequencing sample was made of naive CD4+ T cells from PBMCs. The subset here: CD45RA+ positively selected. All receptors come from a man aged 18 to 35 in good health. Some clones in this sample may be carry-over from other donors' samples.

The sample holds a few counts of this clone. The chain recombines TRBV7-9 with TRBJ1-1; D is possibly TRBD1 (6 bases). The CDR3 has 14 residues. Germline V gene sequence: CDR1 SEHNR, CDR2 FQNEAQ (reference sequence). The germline V and J ends were trimmed by 5 bases and 5 bases, with 15 bases remaining between them. The CDR3 here is CASSTGQSGTEAFF. Written as DNA, the CDR3 is TGTGCCAGCAGCACCGGACAGTCTGGGACTGAAGCTTTCTTT.

Worth noting for this clone: The sample carries other DNA sequences with the same CDR3. The chain combines TRBV27 with TRBJ2-2; 8 bases line up with TRBD2. This CDR3 is built from 15 residues. The J segment lost 1 base and the V segment lost 5 bases, leaving 3 bases of the junction unmatched. Germline CDR1 reads MNHEY; CDR2 reads SMNVEV (reference sequence). CDR3: CASSPRGGNTGELFF. CDR3 nucleotides: TGTGCCAGCAGTCCCCGGGGGGGGAACACCGGGGAGCTGTTTTTT.

This chain connects TRBV7-3 to TRBJ2-1; 9 bases match TRBD1. Germline V CDR1 and CDR2: SGHTA, FQGTGA. V lost 5 bases to trimming and J lost 2 bases; unmatched junction nucleotides: 4. The CDR3 length is 15 residues. CDR3 nucleotides: TGTGCCAGCAGCCTGGGACAGGGCCCCTACAATGAGCAGTTCTTC. This translates into CASSLGQGPYNEQFF. The whole variable domain, remainder taken from reference TRBV7-3 and TRBJ2-1, is GAGVSQTPSNKVTEKGKYVELRCDPISGHTALYWYRQSLGQGPEFLIYFQGTGAADDSGLPNDRFFAVRPEGSVSTLKIQRTERGDSAVYLCASSLGQGPYNEQFFGPGTRLTVL.

The chain uses TRBV19 and TRBJ2-1, with D maybe TRBD2 (5 bases). V gave up 1 base and J gave up 9 bases, with 10 bases separating them. Germline values: CDR1 LNHDA, CDR2 SQIVND (reference sequence). The CDR3 totals 13 residues. The CDR3 here is CASSIVRAGEQFF. The CDR3, as DNA: TGTGCCAGTAGTATAGTTCGGGCGGGTGAGCAGTTCTTC.

J is TRBJ2-1 and V is TRBV7-6, with 11 bases lining up with TRBD2. The V gene's germline CDR1 is SGHVS and CDR2 FNYEAQ. There are 15 residues in the CDR3. J lost 4 bases, V lost 5 bases, and 4 bases had no gene match. CDR3 nucleotides: TGTGCCAGCAGCCAGGGACTAGCGGAGTACAATGAGCAGTTCTTC. Translation gives CASSQGLAEYNEQFF.

This clone was counted a single time. The chain recombines TRBV6-1 with TRBJ2-3; 9 bases are a match to TRBD1. J lost 4 bases, V lost 4 bases, and 6 bases had no gene match. The germline V gene has CDR1 MNHNS and CDR2 SASEGT. The CDR3 runs to 15 residues. In nucleotides, the CDR3 is TGTGCCAGCAGTGCCGACAGGGGGGTAGCAGATACGCAGTATTTT. Translated, it gives CASSADRGVADTQYF.

The chain recombines TRBV6-1 with TRBJ1-4, with TRBD1 matching over 9 bases. Germline values: CDR1 MNHNS, CDR2 SASEGT. J gave up 8 bases and V 2 bases, and 6 bases lay outside the gene matches. The CDR3 sequence is 15 residues long. The CDR3 bases are TGTGCCAGCAGTGAAACAGGGGGCGCATACGAAAAACTGTTTTTT. It encodes CASSETGGAYEKLFF.

The V gene is TRBV9, the J gene TRBJ2-3; the D gene is possibly TRBD1 (6 bases). V gave up 5 bases and J gave up 5 bases, with 21 bases separating them. CDR1 is SGDLS, CDR2 YYNGEE, per germline. The CDR3 loop spans 16 amino acids. CDR3 in amino acids: CASSPVRTGRGDTQYF. CDR3 DNA: TGTGCCAGCAGTCCTGTACGTACAGGGAGAGGAGATACGCAGTATTTT.

CDR3 sequence (DNA): TGTGCCAGCAGTGAAGCTCCCCCGGGTCTGAGCAATCAGCCCCAGCATTTT. Encoded protein: CASSEAPPGLSNQPQHF. The chain employs TRBV6-1 and TRBJ1-5; D is undetermined. Germline-derived CDR1 and CDR2 are MNHNS and SASEGT. Between the trimmed V and J ends, which lost 0 bases and 1 base, there was a span of 13 bases. The CDR3 is 17 residues long.

V usage is TRBV2 and J usage is TRBJ2-1; D gene unclear. The germline CDR1 and CDR2 sequences are SNHLY and FYNNEI. The CDR3 has 13 residues. V lost 3 bases to trimming and J lost 4 bases, with 7 bases between them. The CDR3 loop is CASSDSYYNEQFF. CDR3 DNA: TGTGCCAGCAGTGATAGTTATTACAATGAGCAGTTCTTC.

The chain recombines TRBV29-1 with TRBJ2-1; unclear D gene. The CDR3 extends over 13 amino acids. The germline V gene encodes CDR1 SQVTM and CDR2 ANQGSEA. V was clipped by 3 bases and J by 7 bases, with 13 bases between them. CDR3 amino acids: CSVDPPHPNEQFF. The CDR3 bases are TGCAGCGTTGACCCCCCACACCCGAATGAGCAGTTCTTC.

The V call is TRBV28, the J call TRBJ2-2, with 10 positions matching TRBD2. The CDR3 is 15 residues long. With V trimmed by 3 bases and J by 6 bases, 4 bases remained unmatched. Germline V gene data show CDR1 as MDHEN and CDR2 as SYDVKM. As DNA, the CDR3 is TGTGCCAGCAGTTTGTTCAGCGGGAGGGCCGGGGAGCTGTTTTTT. It codes for CASSLFSGRAGELFF.

The chain employs TRBV11-2 and TRBJ2-7, with TRBD2 matching 8 bases. After removal of 6 bases from V and 3 bases from J, the junction contained 16 bases not matched to a gene. The CDR3 totals 17 residues. CDR1 and CDR2 from the germline V gene are SGHAT and FQNNGV. The CDR3 protein is CASRGYKGTRRSYEQYF. The DNA of the CDR3 is TGTGCCAGCAGGGGATATAAAGGGACTAGGCGGAGCTACGAGCAGTACTTC.

V and J are TRBV7-8 and TRBJ2-3, with D perhaps TRBD2 (5 bases). V shed 3 bases and J shed 6 bases, with 16 bases lying between them. The CDR3 has 15 residues. Germline values: CDR1 SGHVS, CDR2 FQNEAQ. In nucleotides, the CDR3 is TGTGCCAGCAGCTTCCCCGTAACCCGCGGGGATACGCAGTATTTT. This gives the protein CASSFPVTRGDTQYF. The entire variable domain, with the rest obtained from reference TRBV7-8 and TRBJ2-3, is as follows: GAGVSQSPRYKVAKRGQDVALRCDPISGHVSLFWYQQALGQGPEFLTYFQNEAQLDKSGLPSDRFFAERPEGSVSTLKIQRTQQEDSAVYLCASSFPVTRGDTQYFGPGTRLTVL.

V and J are TRBV14 and TRBJ2-5, with 8 bases aligning to TRBD1. V trimming: 2 bases; J trimming: 7 bases; junction bases outside the gene matches: 30. Germline loops: CDR1 SGHDN, CDR2 FVKESK. CDR3 length: 22 amino acids. The CDR3 spells CASSQNDSSWTGRLFNAATQYF. For the CDR3, the DNA is TGTGCCAGCAGCCAAAACGATTCTTCCTGGACAGGGCGATTGTTCAACGCGGCGACCCAGTACTTC.

The rearrangement links TRBV5-1 to TRBJ1-2; D might be TRBD1 (5 bases). This CDR3 contains 13 residues. V lost 4 bases to trimming and J lost 8 bases, with 15 bases between them. The germline V gene encodes CDR1 SGHRS and CDR2 YFSETQ. CDR3 loop: CASSPAGGAGYTF. CDR3 in DNA: TGCGCCAGCAGCCCCGCGGGGGGAGCCGGCTACACCTTC.

This chain links TRBV4-1 with TRBJ1-2; tentatively, D is TRBD1 (6 bases). The CDR3 has 17 amino acids. CDR1 MGHRA and CDR2 YSYEKL come from the germline V gene. Trimming removed 1 base at V and 3 bases at J, with 18 bases between. CDR3 in DNA: TGCGCCAGCAGCCAAGTCCTGGGGGGGCGAGCCCACTATGGCTACACCTTC. This codes for CASSQVLGGRAHYGYTF.

The chain uses TRBV10-1 and TRBJ1-3; D is possibly TRBD1 (5 bases). The CDR3 runs 15 residues. With 6 bases removed from V and 4 bases from J, the gap between germline ends came to 16 bases. Per the germline V gene, CDR1 is WNHNN and CDR2 is SYGVQD (reference sequence). CDR3 nucleotide sequence: TGCGCCAGCAGAGAACTAGGGACGTCGGGAAACACCATATATTTT. This sequence encodes CASRELGTSGNTIYF.

The rearrangement uses TRBV10-2 and TRBJ2-1, with 11 nucleotides matching TRBD2. With 3 bases clipped from V and 11 bases from J, the junction kept 9 bases outside the gene matches. This CDR3 is built from 15 residues. CDR1 and CDR2 from the germline V gene are WSHSY and SAAADI. CDR3: CASSDSASGRRKQFF. In DNA, the CDR3 is TGCGCCAGCAGTGATAGCGCTAGCGGGAGGAGAAAGCAGTTCTTC.

This rearrangement joins TRBV7-9 to TRBJ2-3; no clear D. Germline loops: CDR1 SEHNR, CDR2 FQNEAQ (reference sequence). The CDR3 length is 14 residues. V was clipped by 1 base and J by 6 bases, with 11 bases between them. The chain's CDR3 is CASSLGLGGDTQYF. The CDR3 DNA sequence: TGTGCCAGCAGCTTAGGGTTGGGCGGTGATACGCAGTATTTT.

The chain is built from TRBV4-1 and TRBJ2-2, with TRBD2 matching over 12 bases. Looked up from germline, CDR1 is MGHRA and CDR2 is YSYEKL. The J segment lost 4 bases and the V segment lost 3 bases, leaving 9 bases of the junction unmatched. CDR3 length: 18 residues. As DNA, the CDR3 is TGCGCCAGCAGCCATCCTGGACTAGCGGGAAATATCACCGGGGAGCTGTTTTTT. Amino acids: CASSHPGLAGNITGELFF.

Details on this clone: The same CDR3 is also encoded by other DNA sequences in this sample. The chain has TRBV5-1 and TRBJ2-7; perhaps D is TRBD1 or TRBD2 (6 bases each). Germline assignment: CDR1 SGHRS and CDR2 YFSETQ. With 2 bases removed from V and 5 bases from J, the gap between germline ends came to 8 bases. The CDR3 covers 12 residues. CDR3 region: CASSFRGDEQYF. The CDR3 bases are TGCGCCAGCAGCTTTAGGGGGGACGAGCAGTACTTC.

This chain connects TRBV5-4 to TRBJ2-7, with D possibly being TRBD1 (5 bases). The CDR3 extends over 13 amino acids. Germline CDR1 SGHNT, CDR2 YYREEE (reference sequence). With 1 base removed from V and 5 bases from J, the gap between germline ends came to 10 bases. CDR3 residues: CASSLWQGDEQYF. DNA for the CDR3: TGTGCCAGCAGCTTGTGGCAGGGTGACGAGCAGTACTTC.

CDR3 sequence: CASSLGSVSYNEQFF. The CDR3, as DNA: TGTGCCAGCAGCTTAGGGTCTGTCTCCTACAATGAGCAGTTCTTC. V usage is TRBV11-3 and J usage is TRBJ2-1; D remains ambiguous. Germline V lookup: CDR1 SGHNT, CDR2 YENEEA. Trimming pared 1 base from V and 0 bases from J, leaving 7 bases between. This CDR3 is 15 amino acids long. The complete variable domain, with remaining parts taken from reference TRBV11-3 and TRBJ2-1, reads EAGVVQSPRYKIIEKKQPVAFWCNPISGHNTLYWYLQNLGQGPELLIRYENEEAVDDSQLPKDRFSAERLKGVDSTLKIQPAELGDSAVYLCASSLGSVSYNEQFFGPGTRLTVL.

A single count supports this clone. The genes are TRBV6-1 and TRBJ2-6, with 9 bases aligning to TRBD1. After removal of 11 bases from V and 2 bases from J, the junction contained 7 bases not matched to a gene. In germline, CDR1 is MNHNS, CDR2 SASEGT. This CDR3 is 15 amino acids long. The CDR3 spells CAVTGGATGANVLTF. The CDR3 DNA reads as TGTGCCGTAACAGGGGGCGCGACTGGGGCCAACGTCCTGACTTTC.

The rearrangement joins TRBV2 to TRBJ2-2, with TRBD2 as a possible D gene (6 bases). The V gene's germline CDR1 is SNHLY and CDR2 FYNNEI. Trimming took off 5 bases at V and 10 bases at J, with 20 bases between the two ends. The CDR3 has 15 residues. The chain's CDR3 is CASSTTGTPGEELFF. As DNA, the CDR3 is TGTGCCAGCAGTACAACCGGGACTCCGGGGGAGGAGCTGTTTTTT.

The chain links TRBV18 to TRBJ1-5, with D unclear. Trimming removed 1 base from V and 5 bases from J, with 12 bases in between. Germline V CDR1 and CDR2: KGHSH, LQKENI. The CDR3 extends over 15 amino acids. The DNA for the CDR3 is TGTGCCAGCTCACCACGGGTTAGCATTGATCAGCCCCAGCATTTT. The encoded protein is CASSPRVSIDQPQHF.

The rearrangement links TRBV29-1 to TRBJ2-5; 8 bases are shared with TRBD2. The CDR3 runs to 15 residues. The germline CDR1 and CDR2 sequences are SQVTM and ANQGSEA. V dropped 4 bases and J dropped 0; count of bases not matched to a gene: 7. CDR3 amino acids: CSVASGGGNQETQYF. In DNA, the CDR3 is TGCAGCGTTGCCAGCGGGGGAGGGAACCAAGAGACCCAGTACTTC.

The chain combines TRBV10-2 with TRBJ2-7; TRBD1 aligns across 7 bases. Germline V gene lookup returns CDR1 WSHSY and CDR2 SAAADI. The CDR3 contains 15 residues. The trim removed 2 bases at V and 0 bases at J, leaving 4 bases unmatched. In DNA, the CDR3 is TGCGCCAGCAGTGAGCCGACAGGGCGCTCCTACGAGCAGTACTTC. It yields the protein CASSEPTGRSYEQYF.

Here the CDR3 reads CASSNWLSTDTQYF. CDR3 nucleotides: TGTGCCAGCAGTAATTGGCTGAGCACAGATACGCAGTATTTT. The rearrangement uses TRBV7-6 and TRBJ2-3; D uncertain. This CDR3 spans 14 amino acids. V lost 6 bases, J lost 0 bases, and 10 bases lay in between. Per the germline V gene, CDR1 is SGHVS and CDR2 is FNYEAQ.

The CDR3 sequence is CASSLSLAGDYEQYF. The CDR3, as DNA: TGTGCCAGCAGCTTGTCGTTGGCAGGAGACTACGAGCAGTACTTC. This chain links TRBV7-3 with TRBJ2-7; D gene ambiguous. The CDR3 spans 15 residues. V lost 3 bases, J lost 3 bases, and 15 bases lay in between. Germline CDR1 and CDR2: SGHTA and FQGTGA.

The J gene is TRBJ1-1, the V gene TRBV6-6; 10 bases agree with TRBD1. Trimming removed 6 bases from V and 0 bases from J; junction bases left unmatched: 7. In germline, CDR1 is MNHNY, CDR2 SVGAGI (reference sequence). CDR3 length equals 16 residues. The CDR3 bases are TGTGCCAGCAGCTTCCCGACAGGGGGCCTGAACACTGAAGCTTTCTTT. It encodes CASSFPTGGLNTEAFF.